One T cell receptor beta chain is described in this entry. The data belong to a study of technical replicates of blood from a few donors. Clones were read by immunoSEQ multiplex PCR, and TCRdb kept only the in-frame ones, dropping some. The table lists more than 50,000 clones, just under 90% of them singletons. CDR3 length: 17 residues. Germline CDR1 is MGHRA and CDR2 is YSYEKL. The J segment lost 4 bases and the V segment lost 3 bases, leaving 9 bases of the junction unmatched. The TCR originated in a human donor in good health. Some clones in this sample may be carry-over from other donors' samples. The chain links TRBV4-1 to TRBJ1-4; 9 bases match TRBD1. Specimen: PBMCs. The CDR3 DNA reads as TGCGCCAGCAGCCACCCCAGGGGGGACAGGGATAATGAAAAACTGTTTTTT. This codes for CASSHPRGDRDNEKLFF.